Shown below are 16 T cell receptor beta chains from a single sample sequenced in a study of T-cell memory formation after mild COVID-19 (dated by TCRdb to the early 2020s). The library was prepared using 5' RACE. This sample was sequenced with an Illumina NovaSeq 6000. Using fastp at Q25 and MiXCR, TCRdb reprocessed the public reads and kept productive beta chains. Rows are combined by CDR3 protein, so each entry shows the most common genes and DNA. The sample contains around 250,000 distinct CDR3 sequences, approximately 15% of them found a single time. In total, the top ten clones hold under 25% of the sample. The specimen sequenced was PBMCs or a T cell subset sorted from them (not recorded which). These receptors originate from a man younger than 35 who had mild COVID-19 (a few samples of this study predate the infection). The sample titles of this study are shuffled in the database, so cell type and time point are left out; the donor was told from shared clones.

The chain joins TRBV12-3 or TRBV12-4 to TRBJ1-1; 11 bases are shared with TRBD1. The junction had 6 bases not matched to a gene; V was cut back by 2 bases and J by 4 bases. The CDR3 is 16 amino acids. The chain's CDR3 is CASSLRTGGWSTEAFF. Written as DNA, the CDR3 is TGTGCCAGCAGTTTACGGACAGGGGGCTGGAGCACTGAAGCTTTCTTT.

The CDR3 bases are TGTGCCAGCAGCGTAGGCGCGGGGAACACTGAAGCTTTCTTT. Translation: CASSVGAGNTEAFF. V usage is TRBV9 and J usage is TRBJ1-1; D is undetermined. The V gene lost 0 bases and the J gene lost 1 base, with 7 bases spanning the gap. This CDR3 spans 14 amino acids. Looked up from germline, CDR1 is SGDLS and CDR2 is YYNGEE.

This clonotype was observed a handful of times. The J gene is TRBJ2-2, the V gene TRBV9; 10 bases are a match to TRBD1. Germline V CDR1 and CDR2: SGDLS, YYNGEE. V trimming: 6 bases; J trimming: 6 bases; junction bases outside the gene matches: 17. The CDR3 is made up of 18 amino acids. The CDR3 loop is CASTGTGASRTVPGELFF. DNA of the CDR3: TGTGCCAGCACCGGGACAGGGGCCTCAAGGACCGTCCCCGGGGAGCTGTTTTTT.

This clonotype was seen a few times. The V and J genes are TRBV7-3 and TRBJ2-1, with 8 nucleotides matching TRBD2. CDR3 length: 14 residues. V was pared by 3 bases and J by 9 bases, with 7 bases of the junction left unmatched. Per germline, CDR1 SGHTA and CDR2 FQGTGA. CDR3 coding DNA: TGTGCCAGCAGCTTCGGACTAGCTGGCGGTGAGCAGTTCTTC. Translated: CASSFGLAGGEQFF.

Of note for this clonotype: The junction does not match germline at one end; this may be a read error. The CDR3 region is CASSPDSGGRSRF. In DNA form, the CDR3 reads TGTGCCAGCAGCCCTGATTCGGGGGGGCGGTCAAGATTT. The chain is built from TRBV4-2 and TRBJ2-2, with TRBD2 identical over 8 bases. Germline-derived CDR1 and CDR2 are LGHNA and YNFKEQ. This CDR3 spans 13 amino acids.

This clonotype was picked up many times. The CDR3 spells CASRLAGSAYEQYF. The CDR3 DNA follows: TGTGCCAGCAGGTTAGCGGGTTCGGCCTACGAGCAGTACTTC. The V and J genes are TRBV6-2 or TRBV6-3 and TRBJ2-7, with 7 bases fitting TRBD2. The CDR3 loop spans 14 amino acids. The germline V gene encodes CDR1 MNHEY and CDR2 SVGEGT. Germline trimming cut 6 bases from V and 2 bases from J; bases unmatched to any gene: 7.

There are a few counts of this clonotype. The chain has TRBV5-1 and TRBJ1-4; D possibly corresponds to TRBD1 (5 bases). The CDR3 covers 14 residues. With 4 bases removed from V and 0 bases from J, the gap between germline ends came to 7 bases. Germline assignment: CDR1 SGHRS and CDR2 YFSETQ. CDR3 amino acids: CASSTRATNEKLFF. Here the CDR3 DNA reads TGCGCCAGCAGCACCAGGGCAACTAATGAAAAACTGTTTTTT. The whole variable domain, remainder taken from reference TRBV5-1 and TRBJ1-4, is KAGVTQTPRYLIKTRGQQVTLSCSPISGHRSVSWYQQTPGQGLQFLFEYFSETQRNKGNFPGRFSGRQFSNSRSEMNVSTLELGDSALYLCASSTRATNEKLFFGSGTQLSVL.

The chain links TRBV7-9 to TRBJ1-2; no definite D call. The CDR3 spans 11 residues. The germline V gene encodes CDR1 SEHNR and CDR2 FQNEAQ (reference sequence). V dropped 1 base and J dropped 8 bases, with 5 bases sitting between them. The CDR3 loop is CASSLDSGYTF. The CDR3 DNA follows: TGTGCCAGCAGCTTAGACTCGGGCTACACCTTC.

This clonotype was picked up a small number of times. The chain joins TRBV7-2 to TRBJ2-5; TRBD1 might be the D (6 bases). The CDR3 is 17 residues long. Germline V gene data show CDR1 as SGHTA and CDR2 as FQGNSA. V was trimmed by 2 bases and J by 4 bases, leaving 20 bases between them. DNA of the CDR3: TGTGCCAGCAGCTTAAATCCAGGGGCCCTTCTCGGAGAGACCCAGTACTTC. Its protein is CASSLNPGALLGETQYF.

The genes are TRBV10-2 and TRBJ1-5; the D is unclear. Deletions cut 6 bases from V and 0 bases from J, with 12 bases between. Germline V lookup: CDR1 WSHSY, CDR2 SAAADI. This CDR3 contains 15 residues. DNA for the CDR3: TGCGCCAGCAGCCCCCCGCCCTATAGCAATCAGCCCCAGCATTTT. The encoded protein is CASSPPPYSNQPQHF.

The sample holds a few counts of this clonotype. This rearrangement joins TRBV20-1 to TRBJ2-5; D is undetermined. Per the germline V gene, CDR1 is DFQATT and CDR2 is SNEGSKA (reference sequence). Trimming took 6 bases from V and 5 from J, leaving 16 bases between them. The CDR3 extends over 13 amino acids. CDR3 coding DNA: TGCAGTGCCAACTATCGGTTCGGTGAGACCCAGTACTTC. Its translation: CSANYRFGETQYF.

In this sample, this clonotype turned up many times. J is TRBJ2-1 and V is TRBV4-1; no clear D gene. CDR3 size: 11 residues. Deletions cut 1 base from V and 6 bases from J, with 1 base between. Per the germline V gene, CDR1 is MGHRA and CDR2 is YSYEKL. The CDR3 sequence is CASSQVNEQFF. The CDR3 region has the DNA TGCGCCAGCAGCCAAGTCAATGAGCAGTTCTTC.

This sequence joins TRBV6-2 or TRBV6-3 and TRBJ2-7; D is possibly TRBD1 (6 bases). CDR1 and CDR2 from the germline V gene are MNHEY and SVGEGT. Trimming pared 6 bases from V and 1 base from J, leaving 19 bases between. The CDR3 runs 16 residues. CDR3 protein: CASSPPTGYSSYEQYF. The CDR3 DNA is TGTGCCAGCAGCCCCCCTACAGGGTATAGTTCCTACGAGCAGTACTTC.

The V call is TRBV4-2, the J call TRBJ2-5; 9 positions agree with TRBD2. Germline V gene lookup returns CDR1 LGHNA and CDR2 YNFKEQ. V dropped 3 bases and J dropped 5; count of bases not matched to a gene: 10. The CDR3 length is 16 residues. CDR3 sequence: CASSQASGNPGETQYF. The CDR3 region has the DNA TGTGCCAGCAGCCAGGCTAGCGGGAACCCCGGGGAGACCCAGTACTTC.

This sequence joins TRBV2 and TRBJ2-3; no clear D gene. The V gene's germline CDR1 is SNHLY and CDR2 FYNNEI. V lost 3 bases and J 5 bases, leaving 6 bases between the germline ends. This CDR3 comprises 12 residues. CDR3 DNA: TGTGCCAGCAGTGAGTCTAGAGATACGCAGTATTTT. Protein sequence: CASSESRDTQYF.

Only one count was recorded for this clonotype. The rearrangement joins TRBV18 to TRBJ1-3; 7 positions agree with TRBD1. This CDR3 has 17 residues. Germline CDR1 is KGHSH and CDR2 is LQKENI. The V and J ends lost 3 bases and 0 bases, in that order; junction bases with no gene match: 8. Written as DNA, the CDR3 is TGTGCCAGCTCACCCGGGCCGACAGGGAACTCTGGAAACACCATATATTTT. This gives the protein CASSPGPTGNSGNTIYF.